The source of this T cell receptor beta chain is a study of identical twins. Using its own MiXCR run on the 5' RACE reads, TCRdb lists one record per CDR3 protein. The sample has 500,000 or so distinct CDR3 sequences, approximately 22% seen once. This CDR3 has 14 amino acids. The germline V gene has CDR1 DFQATT and CDR2 SNEGSKA (reference sequence). The V end was cut by 6 bases, the J end by 0 bases, with 14 bases between. Only a few counts were recorded for this clonotype. These same records also appear under a second study, on T cells expressing NK-cell markers. That source reports: In a group of five to seven donors, dominant NKG2C+ clonotypes represented about 1.0-8% of CD8+ T cells.

This sequence originates from a woman younger than 30 in good health. The specimen sequenced was CD4+ T cells sorted from blood. V is TRBV20-1 and J is TRBJ1-1, with D unresolved. The chain's CDR3 is CSASDGSMNTEAFF. In DNA form, the CDR3 reads TGCAGTGCGTCGGACGGTTCCATGAACACTGAAGCTTTCTTT.